The rows below give T cell receptor beta chains drawn from one sample of a study of CD8+CD57+ T cells in acquired aplastic anemia. One entry per CDR3 protein, called by TCRdb with MiXCR from the reads. The sample has roughly 250,000 distinct CDR3 sequences, 47% seen once. Source material: sorted CD4+, CD8+, or CD8+CD57+ T cells (not recorded which) from PBMCs. The receptors here all came from a human donor with aplastic anemia. Each CDR3 is given with its conserved first and last residue. D genes are given only for firm matches. For some rows the clone size is stated as once, few or many, or as a class when expanded; others skip it.

>-|TRBV7-2|TRBJ2-1|many
TGTGCCAGCAGCTCAAGGGGGAGAAATGAGCAGTTCTTC
CASSSRGRNEQFF
>TRBD2|TRBV24-1|TRBJ2-1|-
TGTGCCAGCAGTTTGGGAAAAGCGGGGCCCGGGTACAATGAGCAGTTCTTC
CASSLGKAGPGYNEQFF
>TRBD1|TRBV5-1|TRBJ1-6|-
TGCGCCAGCAGCTACGGACAGGGGGACTCACCCCTCCACTTT
CASSYGQGDSPLHF
>-|TRBV20-1|TRBJ2-7|many
TGCAGTGCGAGAGGGACATACGACTCCTACGAGCAGTACTTC
CSARGTYDSYEQYF
>-|TRBV18|TRBJ1-2|-
TGTGCCAGCTCACCATCAGGGGAACCCTACTATGGCTACACCTTC
CASSPSGEPYYGYTF
>-|TRBV7-2|TRBJ1-5|-
TGTGCCAGCAGCTTAAGGACTAGCGGGGGAGCATACAAAGAGACCCAGCATTTT
CASSLRTSGGAYKETQHF
>-|TRBV4-1|TRBJ1-6|-
TGCGCCAGCAGCCAAGATTTTTTCAATGGGGATTCACCCCTCCACTTT
CASSQDFFNGDSPLHF
>-|TRBV11-2|TRBJ2-5|many
TGTGCCAGCAGCTTGAAGTACAGGGAACAAGAGACCCAGTACTTC
CASSLKYREQETQYF
>TRBD2|TRBV19|TRBJ2-3|-
TGTGCCAGTAGTTCGACTAGCGGAAGCACAGATACACAGTATTTT
CASSSTSGSTDTQYF
>-|TRBV19|TRBJ1-2|many
TGTGCCAGTAGGAACGAAGCAGGAGGTTTTCCCTCGGGCTACACCTTC
CASRNEAGGFPSGYTF
>TRBD1|TRBV7-8|TRBJ1-1|-
TGTGCCAGCAGCTCCCGGACAGGGATCAACACTGAAGCTTTCTTT
CASSSRTGINTEAFF
>-|TRBV9|TRBJ2-3|-
TGTGCCAGCAGCGTAGGGTTACAGGGCTTT
CASSVGLQGF
>-|TRBV6-4|TRBJ2-1|-
TGTGCCAGCAGCCGCAGGGGTAGCCCGAATGAGCAGTTCTTC
CASSRRGSPNEQFF
>-|TRBV7-9|TRBJ1-5|few
TGTGCCAGCAGCCAAGAGCATAGCAATCGGCCCCAGCACTTT
CASSQEHSNRPQHF
>-|TRBV2|TRBJ2-3|-
TGTGCCAGCAGAGAAGGGACCAACACAGATACGCAGTATTTT
CASREGTNTDTQYF
>TRBD1|TRBV19|TRBJ1-2|-
TGTGCCAGTAGTATATGGACAGGGGACTATGGCTACACCTTC
CASSIWTGDYGYTF
>-|TRBV6-5|TRBJ1-5|once
TGTGCCAGCAGGGCTGGGGTCGGCAATCAGCCCCAGCATTTT
CASRAGVGNQPQHF
>-|TRBV2|TRBJ2-1|few
TGTGCCAGCAGTGAAGCGCCGTTAGTCAACTCCTACAATGAGCAGTTCTTC
CASSEAPLVNSYNEQFF
>-|TRBV14|TRBJ1-2|many
TGTGCCAGCAGCCCTCAAACCCTATGGACAGTATCTGGCGGCTACACCTTC
CASSPQTLWTVSGGYTF
>-|TRBV11-3|TRBJ1-1|few
TGTGCCAGCAGCTTAGCTTGCACAAAGCAGGGGATGAACACTGAAGCTTTCTTT
CASSLACTKQGMNTEAFF
>-|TRBV6-2/TRBV6-3|TRBJ1-1|few
TGTGCCAGCAGTTCTAGACAGATGAACACTGAAGCTTTCTTT
CASSSRQMNTEAFF
>-|TRBV2|TRBJ2-3|-
TGTGCCGGCACTGGTGTAGATACGCAGTATTTT
CAGTGVDTQYF
>-|TRBV15|TRBJ2-2|once
TGTGCCACCACACCTCTTTCAGAGGCGAACACCGGAGAGCTGTTTTTT
CATTPLSEANTGELFF
>TRBD2|TRBV15|TRBJ2-3|-
TGTGCCACCAGCAGAGGAGGCACGGGACTAGCGGACACAGATACGCAGTATTTT
CATSRGGTGLADTDTQYF
>-|TRBV29-1|TRBJ1-2|-
TGCAGCGTTGATCGTACAGGGACGGGTGGCTACACCTTC
CSVDRTGTGGYTF
>-|TRBV3-2|TRBJ2-7|few
TGTGCCAGCAGCCAAGTAGGCGACTACGAGCAGTACTTC
CASSQVGDYEQYF
>-|TRBV7-9|TRBJ1-2|few
TGTGCCAGCAGCTTCGGCCAAATACAACCCTACACCTTC
CASSFGQIQPYTF
>-|TRBV19|TRBJ1-4|many
TGTGCCAGAACAGGGTCGTGTGAAAAACTGTTTTTT
CARTGSCEKLFF
>-|TRBV24-1|TRBJ2-3|-
TGTGCCACCAGTGATTCGCGCGGCGGCGCAGATACGCAGTATTTT
CATSDSRGGADTQYF